What follows are 16 T cell receptor beta chains derived from one specimen sequenced in a study of cytomegalovirus exposure and HLA in healthy donors. The study ran its PCR with 60 Vbeta and 13 Jbeta primers. Only in-frame clones appear in the TCRdb table, and some are missing; sequencing was by immunoSEQ multiplex PCR. The sample yields about 200,000 clones, around 75% seen once. The sequencing input was PBMCs. Receptor source: a woman in her twenties or thirties in good health and CMV-seronegative.

The chain carries TRBV4-3 and TRBJ2-3; tentative D call: TRBD2 (6 bases). CDR3 length equals 18 residues. Germline CDR1 is LGHNA and CDR2 is YSLEER. V was trimmed by 0 bases and J by 4 bases, leaving 20 bases between them. The CDR3 DNA reads as TGCGCCAGCAGCCAAGATTTCACGGCTAGCGCCATTCCAGATACGCAGTATTTT. It yields the protein CASSQDFTASAIPDTQYF.

The rearrangement uses TRBV10-3 and TRBJ2-7; 9 positions agree with TRBD2. With 3 bases clipped from V and 3 bases from J, the junction kept 6 bases outside the gene matches. Germline CDR1 is ENHRY and CDR2 is SYGVKD. The CDR3 has 15 amino acids. Written as DNA, the CDR3 is TGTGCCATCAGTGAAGGGAAGCGGGGGGACTACGAGCAGTACTTC. Translation: CAISEGKRGDYEQYF.

This sequence joins TRBV5-6 and TRBJ2-7; a weak D match, TRBD2 (5 bases). The CDR3 runs to 15 residues. Germline CDR1 and CDR2: SGHDT and YYEEEE. The V end was cut by 0 bases, the J end by 7 bases, with 17 bases between. The CDR3 sequence is CASSLVRAPFGEQYF. Here the CDR3 DNA reads TGTGCCAGCAGCTTGGTGCGGGCTCCGTTCGGGGAGCAGTACTTC. The entire variable domain, with the rest obtained from reference TRBV5-6 and TRBJ2-7, is as follows: DAGVTQSPTHLIKTRGQQVTLRCSPKSGHDTVSWYQQALGQGPQFIFQYYEEEERQRGNFPDRFSGHQFPNYSSELNVNALLLGDSALYLCASSLVRAPFGEQYFGPGTRLTVT.

The table lists this clone with a count of one. The chain uses TRBV4-3 and TRBJ2-7; 9 bases align to TRBD2. V gave up 3 bases and J gave up 4 bases; unmatched junction bases: 7. Germline V gene data show CDR1 as LGHNA and CDR2 as YSLEER. The CDR3 is made up of 15 amino acids. CDR3 nucleotide sequence: TGCGCCAGCAGCCATGCGGGAGGGATCGGGTACGAGCAGTACTTC. Translating it yields CASSHAGGIGYEQYF.

V is TRBV19 and J is TRBJ1-3; 7 nucleotides match TRBD1. Looked up from germline, CDR1 is LNHDA and CDR2 is SQIVND (reference sequence). The CDR3 sequence is 15 residues long. V dropped 10 bases and J dropped 0; count of bases not matched to a gene: 9. This CDR3 reads CATQVTGHSGNTIYF. The CDR3 coding sequence is TGTGCCACCCAGGTGACAGGGCACTCTGGAAACACCATATATTTT.

This rearrangement joins TRBV4-2 to TRBJ1-1; TRBD1 matches at 10 bases. V gave up 5 bases and J gave up 10 bases; unmatched junction bases: 13. The germline V gene has CDR1 LGHNA and CDR2 YNFKEQ. The CDR3 length is 15 residues. CDR3 sequence (DNA): TGTGCCAGCAGCTTGGCAGGGACAGGGGTCGGGGGAGCTTTCTTT. Translated: CASSLAGTGVGGAFF.

In this sample, this clone turned up a few times. V gene TRBV9 combines with J gene TRBJ2-1, with a tentative D call TRBD2 (5 bases). CDR1 SGDLS and CDR2 YYNGEE come from the germline V gene. This CDR3 has 15 amino acids. Trimming shortened V by 0 bases and J by 2 bases, and 9 bases separated the two germline ends. CDR3 in amino acids: CASSVDQRPYNEQFF. In DNA form, the CDR3 reads TGTGCCAGCAGCGTAGATCAGCGGCCCTACAATGAGCAGTTCTTC.

This clone was detected a few times. V and J are TRBV2 and TRBJ2-3; possibly TRBD1 for D (5 bases). Germline V lookup: CDR1 SNHLY, CDR2 FYNNEI. The ends were cut back, 7 bases at V and 15 bases at J, with 26 bases in the middle. CDR3 size: 14 residues. Here the CDR3 DNA reads TGTGCCAGCAACAAGGGGCCAGCCGGCTCTCGTAATTATTTT. This sequence encodes CASNKGPAGSRNYF. The full variable domain, completed using reference TRBV2 and TRBJ2-3, is EPEVTQTPSHQVTQMGQEVILRCVPISNHLYFYWYRQILGQKVEFLVSFYNNEISEKSEIFDDQFSVERPDGSNFTLKIRSTKLEDSAMYFCASNKGPAGSRNYFGPGTRLTVL.

The chain couples TRBV5-6 to TRBJ2-5, with TRBD1 matching 9 bases. The J call could be wrong; TRBJ2-7 is a better fit for the DNA end. CDR3 length: 17 residues. CDR1 is SGHDT, CDR2 YYEEEE, per germline. CDR3 protein: CASSRYRGQVDSYEQYF. CDR3 coding DNA: TGTGCCAGCAGCCGTTACAGGGGGCAGGTGGATTCCTACGAGCAGTACTTC.

This rearrangement joins TRBV11-3 to TRBJ2-3, with D unresolved. CDR1 is SGHNT and CDR2 is YENEEA in the germline V gene. This CDR3 spans 18 amino acids. V was trimmed by 5 bases and J by 2 bases, leaving 23 bases between them. CDR3 nucleotide sequence: TGTGCCAGCAGCCAAAAAACCACGACTGGAACCTACACAGATACGCAGTATTTT. Its protein is CASSQKTTTGTYTDTQYF.

This clone showed up just once. The junction departs from the called germline gene at one end, perhaps through a read error. This chain uses TRBV7-7 with TRBJ2-1, with unresolved D. Germline-derived CDR1 and CDR2 are SSHAT and FNYEAQ (reference sequence). The CDR3 consists of 15 residues. The CDR3: CASNLDLKHGNEQFF. The DNA of the CDR3 is TGTGCTAGCAACTTAGATCTAAAGCACGGCAATGAGCAGTTCTTC. The full variable domain, in which reference TRBV7-7 and TRBJ2-1 provide the parts outside the CDR3, is GAGVSQSPRYKVTKRGQDVTLRCDPISSHATLYWYQQALGQGPEFLTYFNYEAQPDKSGLPSDRFSAERPEGSISTLTIQRTEQRDSAMYRCASNLDLKHGNEQFFGPGTRLTVL.

The count of this clone is one. The chain has TRBV6-6 and TRBJ1-5; D gene unclear. Germline CDR1 reads MNHNY; CDR2 reads SVGAGI (reference sequence). This CDR3 is built from 12 residues. V lost 2 bases and J lost 5, with 4 bases in between. This CDR3 reads CASSYEDQPQHF. The CDR3 nucleotides read TGTGCCAGCAGTTACGAGGATCAGCCCCAGCATTTT.

The rearrangement links TRBV5-6 to TRBJ1-2; D is perhaps TRBD1 (6 bases). CDR1 is SGHDT, CDR2 YYEEEE, per germline. Deletions cut 0 bases from V and 0 bases from J, with 18 bases between. The CDR3 is 18 residues long. The CDR3 protein is CASSLAAGAREANYGYTF. In nucleotides, the CDR3 is TGTGCCAGCAGCTTGGCGGCAGGGGCCCGGGAGGCTAACTATGGCTACACCTTC.

The chain combines TRBV6-1 with TRBJ2-5; 10 bases are shared with TRBD2. The tail of the sequence fits TRBJ2-7 better, so the J call may be wrong. The CDR3 covers 14 residues. Germline CDR1 reads MNHNS; CDR2 reads SASEGT. The CDR3 region has the DNA TGTGCCAGCAGTGGACGGACTAGCGGCTACGAGCAGTACTTC. Translated: CASSGRTSGYEQYF.

The chain couples TRBV15 to TRBJ2-7; D is possibly TRBD2 (6 bases). V lost 1 base and J lost 0, with 13 bases in between. CDR3 length: 16 amino acids. Germline lookup yields CDR1 LNHNV and CDR2 YYDKDF (reference sequence). The CDR3 reads CATSRVGGAGSYEQYF. In DNA, the CDR3 is TGTGCCACCAGCAGAGTGGGAGGCGCGGGCTCCTACGAGCAGTACTTC.

The V call is TRBV1, the J call TRBJ2-1; the table's D call, TRBD2, was not checked against the DNA. TRBV1 is recorded as a pseudogene. This CDR3 contains 15 residues. As DNA, the CDR3 is TGCACCAGCAGCCAACGCACTAGCGGGGGAAATGAGCAGTTCTTC. Protein product: CTSSQRTSGGNEQFF.